One and the same sample provided the 15 T cell receptor beta chains below, sequenced in a study of identical twins. TCRdb re-called the 5' RACE reads through MiXCR, storing one row per CDR3 protein. The sample yields 450,000 or so distinct CDR3 sequences, less than 20% seen once. Sequenced: naive T cells sorted from blood. These receptors were collected from a man aged 50 to 59 in good health.

The CDR3 nucleotides read TGTGCCAGCAGCTTAGGTCAGAGGCCCCTCTCTGGAAACACCATATATTTT. Translation gives CASSLGQRPLSGNTIYF. The rearrangement links TRBV7-6 to TRBJ1-3, with D uncertain. Germline lookup yields CDR1 SGHVS and CDR2 FNYEAQ. The CDR3 consists of 17 residues. Deletions cut 1 base from V and 0 bases from J, with 13 bases between.

The J gene is TRBJ2-1, the V gene TRBV7-8; possible D gene TRBD1, 6 bases. The CDR3 has 15 amino acids. V was cut by 3 bases and J by 6 bases, with 15 bases left in between. Germline loops: CDR1 SGHVS, CDR2 FQNEAQ. CDR3 nucleotides: TGTGCCAGCAGCTTCTACAGGGATTCTTCCAATGAGCAGTTCTTC. Amino acids: CASSFYRDSSNEQFF.

The V and J genes are TRBV29-1 and TRBJ2-2; the match to TRBD2 covers 15 bases. Germline trimming cut 5 bases from V and 6 bases from J; bases unmatched to any gene: 13. Germline loops: CDR1 SQVTM, CDR2 ANQGSEA. The CDR3 length is 18 residues. CDR3 sequence reads: CSVPKTGLAGGAAGELFF. In nucleotides, the CDR3 is TGCAGCGTTCCAAAAACGGGACTAGCGGGAGGAGCGGCCGGGGAGCTGTTTTTT.

This clonotype was seen a handful of times. The gene calls are TRBV20-1 and TRBJ2-3; 7 bases align to TRBD2. Germline V gives CDR1 DFQATT, CDR2 SNEGSKA (reference sequence). J gave up 2 bases and V 3 bases, and 8 bases lay outside the gene matches. The CDR3 is 15 residues long. In DNA, the CDR3 is TGCAGTGCTAGTGGTCCGGGGGGAAACACAGATACGCAGTATTTT. Amino acids: CSASGPGGNTDTQYF.

To note about this clonotype: This may stem from a read error, because a much larger clone lies one nucleotide away. The V call is TRBV18, the J call TRBJ2-1; TRBD2 might be the D (5 bases). The germline V and J ends were trimmed by 6 bases and 7 bases, with 13 bases remaining between them. Germline lookup yields CDR1 KGHSH and CDR2 LQKENI. The length of the CDR3 is 13 residues. The CDR3 reads CASSGRGRNEQFF. CDR3 nucleotides: TGTGCCAGCTCCGGACGGGGTAGAAATGAGCAGTTCTTC.

The chain recombines TRBV11-1 with TRBJ2-3; D unclear. Trimming removed 2 bases at V and 0 bases at J, with 9 bases between. Germline lookup yields CDR1 SGHAT and CDR2 FQDESV (reference sequence). The CDR3 loop spans 15 amino acids. The CDR3 loop reads CASSLSLDSTDTQYF. The CDR3 nucleotides are TGTGCCAGCAGCTTAAGTCTGGATAGCACAGATACGCAGTATTTT.

This clonotype was seen a handful of times. V is TRBV20-1 and J is TRBJ2-7; D possibly uses TRBD1 or TRBD2 (6 bases each). V dropped 0 bases and J dropped 5 bases, with 20 bases sitting between them. This CDR3 has 16 residues. CDR1 and CDR2 (germline): DFQATT, SNEGSKA (reference sequence). For the CDR3, the DNA is TGCAGTGCTAGAGATCGGAGGGTGGCAGGGGAAGACGAGCAGTACTTC. Protein: CSARDRRVAGEDEQYF.

Many counts were recorded for this clonotype. The V and J genes are TRBV28 and TRBJ2-7, with D unresolved. V lost 6 bases and J lost 7, with 10 bases in between. Germline V gene sequence: CDR1 MDHEN, CDR2 SYDVKM. The CDR3 spans 11 residues. The DNA for the CDR3 is TGTGCCAGCAGCTTTTCCAGGGAGCAGTACTTC. This codes for CASSFSREQYF.

This clonotype was seen a handful of times. The CDR3 DNA follows: TGTGCCAGCAGTCCGGTGGCGTACACTGAAGCTTTCTTT. Its protein product is CASSPVAYTEAFF. The rearrangement joins TRBV28 to TRBJ1-1; D is unclear. Germline V gene lookup returns CDR1 MDHEN and CDR2 SYDVKM. The V end was cut by 5 bases, the J end by 3 bases, with 10 bases between. The CDR3 is made up of 13 amino acids.

The CDR3 loop reads CASSYGRELRNTGELFF. The CDR3, as DNA: TGTGCCAGCAGTTACGGGAGGGAATTAAGGAACACCGGGGAGCTGTTTTTT. The chain carries TRBV6-2 or TRBV6-3 and TRBJ2-2; 7 nucleotides agree with TRBD2. CDR1 MNHEY and CDR2 SVGEGT come from the germline V gene. CDR3 length: 17 amino acids. Trimming took 2 bases from V and 1 from J; bases not matched to a gene: 7.

The chain is built from TRBV7-2 and TRBJ2-3; 8 nucleotides agree with TRBD2. Germline loops: CDR1 SGHTA, CDR2 FQGNSA. Unmatched junction bases numbered 6, after V lost 2 bases and J lost 5 bases. This CDR3 is built from 15 residues. The CDR3 nucleotides read TGTGCCAGCAGCTTAACTAGCGGACAATTAGATACGCAGTATTTT. Protein sequence: CASSLTSGQLDTQYF.

The V gene is TRBV12-3 or TRBV12-4, the J gene TRBJ2-3; no clear D. The ends were cut back, 2 bases at V and 0 bases at J, with 6 bases in the middle. This CDR3 spans 14 amino acids. In nucleotides, the CDR3 is TGTGCCAGCAGTTTAACTGTTAGCACAGATACGCAGTATTTT. It yields the protein CASSLTVSTDTQYF.

The CDR3 sequence: CSVAGRLAANYEQYF. The CDR3 DNA reads TGCAGCGTTGCGGGACGGCTAGCGGCTAACTACGAGCAGTACTTC. V is TRBV29-1 and J is TRBJ2-7, with 7 bases matching TRBD2. The CDR3 is 15 amino acids. V was clipped by 4 bases and J by 3 bases; unmatched bases: 12. Germline V gives CDR1 SQVTM, CDR2 ANQGSEA.

This rearrangement joins TRBV7-9 to TRBJ2-6, with D possibly being TRBD1 (5 bases). This CDR3 has 13 amino acids. Germline V gene lookup returns CDR1 SEHNR and CDR2 FQNEAQ (reference sequence). Here the CDR3 DNA reads TGTGCAACGACAGAAACTGGGGCCAACGTCCTGACTTTC. Protein product: CATTETGANVLTF.

The V gene is TRBV12-3 or TRBV12-4, the J gene TRBJ2-1, with D uncertain. The V and J ends lost 5 bases and 9 bases respectively, with 11 bases between them. This CDR3 comprises 12 residues. CDR3 loop: CASSLTGGEQFF. The CDR3 DNA follows: TGTGCCAGCAGTCTCACGGGCGGTGAGCAGTTCTTC.